This T cell receptor (beta chain) was obtained from a study of beta chain features in type 1 diabetes. Background on the study: Comparable age, gender and cell yields were observed in patients relative to healthy donors. Study-wide results and caveats: Significant though moderate, a shortening of TCRB CDR3s appeared in all four CD4+ subsets of Type 1 diabetes patients. Any HLA effect on TCRB rearrangement was left unresolved by small sub-analyses.

The CDR3 covers 13 residues. The ends were cut back, 4 bases at V and 6 bases at J, with 12 bases in the middle. CDR1 and CDR2 from the germline V gene are SGHDN and FVKESK. The authors obtained over 95% purity in all sorted populations. As concerns this clone: Its antigen remains unknown.

Expressed TCRB transcripts were sequenced, since all the RNA that had been isolated was reverse transcribed. Libraries were prepared by immunoSEQ multiplex PCR; TCRdb keeps only in-frame clonotypes and omits some of them. The sample consists of 250,000 to 300,000 clones, 24% of them appearing once. The origin of this receptor is a woman aged 25 to 45 with type 1 diabetes. The sample taken for sequencing was naive CD4+ T cells from blood. V usage is TRBV14 and J usage is TRBJ2-5; D gene uncertain. In DNA form, the CDR3 reads TGTGCCAGCAGCCCACAGCTTCTGAAGACCCAGTACTTC. Translation: CASSPQLLKTQYF.